This entry describes one TCR beta chain. The target antigen is unknown. Germline lookup yields CDR1 ENHRY and CDR2 SYGVKD. J gave up 0 bases and V 3 bases, and 5 bases lay outside the gene matches. CDR3 size: 16 residues. Donors came from a validation cohort of over a hundred subjects, distinct from the first 666-subject cohort. These data originate in a study of cytomegalovirus exposure and HLA in healthy donors. About the study: According to later analysis, the same platform produced the roughly 110 validation and approximately 630 first-cohort repertoires.

Study results and limitations: Cytomegalovirus status was reportedly diagnosed by the classifier with high specificity and sensitivity. Later, an analysis found that TCR clusters from the first cohort tended to co-occur in the 120 or so validation repertoires.

The method was immunoSEQ multiplex PCR; TCRdb's version includes in-frame clones alone and lacks a portion of them. Of some 190,000 clones listed, roughly 82% are singletons. Source material: PBMCs. The receptor was isolated from a woman under 30 in good health and CMV-seronegative. This chain links TRBV10-3 with TRBJ1-5; TRBD1 aligns across 7 bases. The CDR3 sequence is CAISDGTDYSNQPQHF. DNA for the CDR3: TGTGCCATCAGTGACGGGACAGATTATAGCAATCAGCCCCAGCATTTT.